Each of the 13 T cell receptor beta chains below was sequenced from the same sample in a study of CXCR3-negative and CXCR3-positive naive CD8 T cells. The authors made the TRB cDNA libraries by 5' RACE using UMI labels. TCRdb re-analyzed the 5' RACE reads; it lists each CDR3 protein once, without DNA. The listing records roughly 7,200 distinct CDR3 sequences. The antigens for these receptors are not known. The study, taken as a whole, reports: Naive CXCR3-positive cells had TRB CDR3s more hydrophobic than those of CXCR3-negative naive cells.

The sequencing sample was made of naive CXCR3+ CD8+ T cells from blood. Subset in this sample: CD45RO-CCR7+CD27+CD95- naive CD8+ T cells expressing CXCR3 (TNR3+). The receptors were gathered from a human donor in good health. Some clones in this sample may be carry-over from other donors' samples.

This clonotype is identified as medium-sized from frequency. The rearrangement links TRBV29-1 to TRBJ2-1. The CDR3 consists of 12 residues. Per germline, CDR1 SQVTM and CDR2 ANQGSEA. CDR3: CSVEAYNNEQFF.

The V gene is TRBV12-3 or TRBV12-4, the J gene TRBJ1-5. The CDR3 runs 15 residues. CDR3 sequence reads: CASSLGSSLNQPQHF.

CDR3 in amino acids: CSAAGTGPLPEAFF. The chain has TRBV20-1 and TRBJ1-1; TCRdb names TRBD1, which stays unverified in the absence of DNA. Germline lookup yields CDR1 DFQATT and CDR2 SNEGSKA (reference sequence). The CDR3 contains 14 residues.

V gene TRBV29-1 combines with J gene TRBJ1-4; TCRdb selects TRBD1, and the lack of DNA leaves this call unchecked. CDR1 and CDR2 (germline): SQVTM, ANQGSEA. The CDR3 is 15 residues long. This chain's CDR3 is CSAYGRQGFAEKLFF. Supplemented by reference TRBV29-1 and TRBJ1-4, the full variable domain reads SAVISQKPSRDICQRGTSLTIQCQVDSQVTMMFWYRQQPGQSLTLIATANQGSEATYESGFVIDKFPISRPNLTFSTLTVSNMSPEDSSIYLCSAYGRQGFAEKLFFGSGTQLSVL.

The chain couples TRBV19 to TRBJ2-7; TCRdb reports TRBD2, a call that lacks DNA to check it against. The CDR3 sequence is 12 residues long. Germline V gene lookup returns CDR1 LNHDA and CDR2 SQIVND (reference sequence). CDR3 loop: CASSAAGYEQYF.

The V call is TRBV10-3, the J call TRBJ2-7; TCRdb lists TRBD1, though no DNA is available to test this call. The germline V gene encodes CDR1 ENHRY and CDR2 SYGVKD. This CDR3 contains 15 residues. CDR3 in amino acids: CAISALTGGSYEQYF.

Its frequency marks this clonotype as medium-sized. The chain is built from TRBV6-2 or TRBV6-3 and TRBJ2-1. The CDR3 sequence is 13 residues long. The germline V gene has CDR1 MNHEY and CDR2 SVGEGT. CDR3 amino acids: CASSLGLYNEQFF.

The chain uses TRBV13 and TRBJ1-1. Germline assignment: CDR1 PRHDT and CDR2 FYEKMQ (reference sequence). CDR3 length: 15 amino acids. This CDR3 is CASSRQRGLNTEAFF.

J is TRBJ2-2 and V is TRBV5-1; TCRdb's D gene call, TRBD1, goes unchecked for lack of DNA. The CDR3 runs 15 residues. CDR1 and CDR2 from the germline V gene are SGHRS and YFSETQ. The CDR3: CASSLGQGNTGELFF.

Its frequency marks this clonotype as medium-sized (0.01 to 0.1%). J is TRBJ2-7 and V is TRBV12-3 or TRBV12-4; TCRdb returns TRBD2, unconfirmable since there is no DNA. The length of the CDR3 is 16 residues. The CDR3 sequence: CASSLSQGPSAYEQYF.

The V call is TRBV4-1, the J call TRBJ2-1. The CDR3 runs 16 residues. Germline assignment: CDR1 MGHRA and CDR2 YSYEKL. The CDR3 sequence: CASSQGGGTAYNEQFF.

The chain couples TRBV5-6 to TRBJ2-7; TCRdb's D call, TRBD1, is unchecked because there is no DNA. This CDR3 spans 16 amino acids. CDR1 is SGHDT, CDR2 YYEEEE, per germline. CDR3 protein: CASSLTPRDGYYEQYF. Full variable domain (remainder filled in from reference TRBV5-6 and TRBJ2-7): DAGVTQSPTHLIKTRGQQVTLRCSPKSGHDTVSWYQQALGQGPQFIFQYYEEEERQRGNFPDRFSGHQFPNYSSELNVNALLLGDSALYLCASSLTPRDGYYEQYFGPGTRLTVT.

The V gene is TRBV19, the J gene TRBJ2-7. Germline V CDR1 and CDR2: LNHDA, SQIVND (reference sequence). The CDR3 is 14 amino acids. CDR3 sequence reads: CASRPRGGSYEQYF. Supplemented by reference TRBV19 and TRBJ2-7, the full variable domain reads DGGITQSPKYLFRKEGQNVTLSCEQNLNHDAMYWYRQDPGQGLRLIYYSQIVNDFQKGDIAEGYSVSREKKESFPLTVTSAQKNPTAFYLCASRPRGGSYEQYFGPGTRLTVT.